Given below is one TCR beta chain in context. Its antigen remains unidentified. This sample is part of a study of blood T cells in healthy people across ages. Primers used in a second PCR of about 6 to 11 cycles were a sample-barcoded 5' primer and a J-beta primer mix. Every cDNA molecule carried a tag from a template-switch adaptor bearing 12 random nucleotides. CDR3-containing paired-end reads numbered at least 2.5 million in each sample. TCRdb passed the 5' RACE reads through MiXCR, listing each CDR3 protein once. In the table there are approximately 1.5 million distinct CDR3 sequences, 35% to 45% of which are singletons. Trimming took 8 bases from V and 2 from J; bases not matched to a gene: 7. Germline CDR1 SNHLY, CDR2 FYNNEI. The CDR3 is made up of 15 amino acids. Overall study findings and caveats: Estimates of total diversity, which came from one million sequenced T cells, were considered to be underestimates.

The sequencing input was blood. The clonotype was recovered from a young woman in good health. This chain joins TRBV2 and TRBJ2-3, with TRBD1 matching over 10 bases. DNA for the CDR3: TGTGCCAGCGGGGGACAGGGGACGCTCACAGATACGCAGTATTTT. Translated: CASGGQGTLTDTQYF.